This T cell receptor beta chain is drawn from a study of T cells after yellow fever vaccination. General study results and limits: Clones that expanded after primary vaccination mostly reappeared after the booster (just under 98% CD4, about 91% CD8).

At least ten counts were recorded for this clonotype. Its antigen is currently unknown. 5'RACE template switching added a universal primer site and UMIs to TCR cDNA. Each CDR3 protein gets one entry after TCRdb re-called the 5' RACE reads with MiXCR. The repertoire holds under 400,000 distinct CDR3 sequences, with around 13% as singletons. The receptor's source is a man between 18 and 35 years old who received the YFV17D yellow fever vaccine. This specimen consisted of CD4+ T cells sorted from PBMCs, obtained 15 days after the yellow fever booster vaccination.

For the CDR3, the DNA is TGCAGTGCCCAGACTAGCGGGGGACAAGAGACCCAGTACTTC. Translation gives CSAQTSGGQETQYF. V gene TRBV20-1 combines with J gene TRBJ2-5; 12 nucleotides line up with TRBD2. The V gene's germline CDR1 is DFQATT and CDR2 SNEGSKA (reference sequence). Trimming at V came to 6 bases and at J to 2 bases, leaving 4 bases not matched to a gene. This CDR3 is built from 14 residues.